This T cell receptor (beta chain) was documented in a study of T cell repertoires in ileal Crohn's disease. Study-wide context: Median disease duration was about 8.5 years; roughly 35% smoked at surgery. Study-level points and caveats: Clonality above 26.8% at surgery always came with endoscopic recurrence. High-frequency clones were more common in sorted CD8 than CD4 cells.

There are 16 residues in the CDR3. Germline V lookup: CDR1 SGHVS, CDR2 FQNEAQ. V gave up 2 bases and J gave up 2 bases, with 12 bases separating them. The protocol was immunoSEQ multiplex PCR, while the TCRdb copy is restricted to in-frame clones and leaves out a portion. The data contain 15,000 or so clones, under 95% of them singletons. Included were adult ileal or ileocolonic Crohn's patients indicated for ileocolonic resection. In the case of this clone: Its antigen is unidentified.

The material sequenced was ileal tissue. The receptor was isolated from an adult with Crohn's disease. The J gene is TRBJ2-2, the V gene TRBV7-8; possible D gene TRBD2, 6 bases. In nucleotides, the CDR3 is TGTGCCAGCAGCTTATTAGGGACTCAAAACACCGGGGAGCTGTTTTTT. Encoded protein: CASSLLGTQNTGELFF.